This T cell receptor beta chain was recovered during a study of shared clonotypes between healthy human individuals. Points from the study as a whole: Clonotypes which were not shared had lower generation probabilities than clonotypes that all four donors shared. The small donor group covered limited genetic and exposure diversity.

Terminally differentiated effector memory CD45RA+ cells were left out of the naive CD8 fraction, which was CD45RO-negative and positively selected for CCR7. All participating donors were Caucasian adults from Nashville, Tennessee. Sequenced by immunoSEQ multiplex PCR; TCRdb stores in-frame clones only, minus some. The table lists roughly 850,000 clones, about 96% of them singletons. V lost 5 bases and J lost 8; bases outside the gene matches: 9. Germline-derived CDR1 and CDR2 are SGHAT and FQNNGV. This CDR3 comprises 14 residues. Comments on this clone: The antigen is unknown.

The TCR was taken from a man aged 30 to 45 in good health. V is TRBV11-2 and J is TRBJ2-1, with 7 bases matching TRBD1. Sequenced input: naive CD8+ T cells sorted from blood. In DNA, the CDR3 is TGTGCCAGCAGCCGAGAGACAGGGTACCATGAGCAGTTCTTC. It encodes CASSRETGYHEQFF.